Below are 7 T cell receptor beta chains sequenced from a single sample in a study of T cells after yellow fever vaccination. TCRdb re-derived calls from the 5' RACE reads in MiXCR, one entry per CDR3 protein. The repertoire consists of more than 200,000 distinct CDR3 sequences, with 3.6% occurring once and the leading ten covering approximately 18%. This specimen consisted of PBMCs, obtained 15 days after the yellow fever booster vaccination. The receptors stem from a man aged 18 to 30 who received the YFV17D yellow fever vaccine.

This clonotype was recorded many times. This chain uses TRBV5-1 with TRBJ1-5; tentative D call: TRBD1 (5 bases). Looked up from germline, CDR1 is SGHRS and CDR2 is YFSETQ. The CDR3 loop spans 15 amino acids. Trimming took 0 bases from V and 3 from J, leaving 10 bases between them. CDR3 in amino acids: CASSLAGTFNQPQHF. DNA of the CDR3: TGCGCCAGCAGCTTGGCTGGGACTTTCAATCAGCCCCAGCATTTT.

This clonotype was observed many times. V is TRBV10-2 and J is TRBJ2-7; D remains unclear. V shed 6 bases and J shed 3 bases, with 6 bases lying between them. The CDR3 runs to 11 residues. Germline loops: CDR1 WSHSY, CDR2 SAAADI. CDR3 region: CASRYIYEQYF. The CDR3 DNA sequence: TGCGCCAGCAGGTATATCTACGAGCAGTACTTC.

This clonotype was counted ten times or more. The chain has TRBV6-1 and TRBJ1-5; tentative D call: TRBD1 (6 bases). V lost 5 bases and J lost 5, with 22 bases in between. The germline gives CDR1 MNHNS, CDR2 SASEGT. The CDR3 is 17 residues long. The CDR3 sequence: CASSLPTLGRGHQPQHF. CDR3 sequence (DNA): TGTGCCAGCAGTCTACCAACCCTAGGCAGGGGACATCAGCCCCAGCATTTT.

At least ten counts were recorded for this clonotype. The J gene is TRBJ2-3, the V gene TRBV4-1, with D perhaps being TRBD1 or TRBD2 (6 bases each). With 0 bases removed from V and 3 bases from J, the gap between germline ends came to 19 bases. The CDR3 spans 18 residues. CDR1 is MGHRA and CDR2 is YSYEKL in the germline V gene. The CDR3 is CASSQDQSRGGKTDTQYF. DNA of the CDR3: TGCGCCAGCAGCCAAGATCAATCGCGAGGGGGGAAGACAGATACGCAGTATTTT.

In DNA form, the CDR3 reads TGCAGTGCTACTCAAACCAGGGGAGCTTATAGCAATCAGCCCCAGCATTTT. Translating gives CSATQTRGAYSNQPQHF. V usage is TRBV20-1 and J usage is TRBJ1-5; tentative D call: TRBD1 (6 bases). CDR3 length: 17 amino acids. Germline CDR1 reads DFQATT; CDR2 reads SNEGSKA (reference sequence). The V end lost 4 bases, the J end lost 0 bases, and 19 bases lay between the germline ends.

This clonotype was picked up many times. The chain uses TRBV11-2 and TRBJ2-5; the match to TRBD2 covers 8 bases. Germline CDR1 SGHAT, CDR2 FQNNGV. The CDR3 length is 15 residues. The trim removed 5 bases at V and 5 bases at J, leaving 10 bases unmatched. The CDR3 loop reads CASSPNAGGGETQYF. The DNA for the CDR3 is TGTGCCAGCAGCCCTAACGCGGGAGGTGGGGAGACCCAGTACTTC. Complete variable domain (other parts from reference TRBV11-2 and TRBJ2-5): EAGVAQSPRYKIIEKRQSVAFWCNPISGHATLYWYQQILGQGPKLLIQFQNNGVVDDSQLPKDRFSAERLKGVDSTLKIQPAKLEDSAVYLCASSPNAGGGETQYFGPGTRLLVL.

This clonotype was recorded at least ten times. The rearrangement links TRBV5-6 to TRBJ2-2; 7 bases are shared with TRBD1. The germline V gene has CDR1 SGHDT and CDR2 YYEEEE. The CDR3 totals 15 residues. Germline trimming cut 4 bases from V and 4 bases from J; bases unmatched to any gene: 7. The CDR3 loop is CASSVEGAVTGELFF. The CDR3 bases are TGTGCCAGCAGCGTCGAGGGGGCGGTCACCGGGGAGCTGTTTTTT.